These T cell receptor beta chains were read from a single sample in a study of blood T cells in healthy people across ages. TCRdb redid the calling of the 5' RACE reads with MiXCR, one entry per CDR3 protein. The sample holds 1.5 million to 1.9 million distinct CDR3 sequences, 35% to 45% seen once. The sample taken for sequencing was blood. These receptor sequences come from a woman younger than 30 in good health. The CDR3 runs from the conserved cysteine through the conserved F or W. The D gene is left open where the match is weak. Clone size is not always given. Where it is, it says once, few, many or a class for expanded clones.

clone size | D gene | J gene | V gene | CDR3 length | CDR3 DNA | CDR3 protein
. | TRBD2 | TRBJ2-1 | TRBV20-1 | 16 | TGCAGTGCTGCGAAGTGGCTAGCGGGGGGCCGCAATGAGCAGTTCTTC | CSAAKWLAGGRNEQFF
few | . | TRBJ1-2 | TRBV6-5 | 17 | TGTGCCAGCAGTTACTACCAGGGCCGGCATTTTTACTATGGCTACACCTTC | CASSYYQGRHFYYGYTF
. | . | TRBJ2-5 | TRBV7-8 | 14 | TGTACCAGCAGACCAACCGGATCAAAAGAGACCCAGTACTTC | CTSRPTGSKETQYF
. | . | TRBJ2-1 | TRBV5-1 | 14 | TGCGCCAGCAGATCAGGAAACCTTTACAATGAGCAGTTCTTC | CASRSGNLYNEQFF
. | . | TRBJ2-3 | TRBV13 | 14 | TGTGCCAGCAGCTACAAACCACACACAGATACGCAGTATTTT | CASSYKPHTDTQYF
. | . | TRBJ1-1 | TRBV6-1 | 13 | TGTGCCAGCAAAACAACGTCGATAACCGAAGCTTTCTTT | CASKTTSITEAFF
few | TRBD2 | TRBJ2-3 | TRBV24-1 | 15 | TGTGCCACCAGTGAAGCGGGACCCGTCACAGATACGCAGTATTTT | CATSEAGPVTDTQYF
. | TRBD2 | TRBJ2-3 | TRBV5-1 | 18 | TGCGCCAGCAGCTTGGTGTCTAGCGGGGGTGCTAGCACAGATACGCAGTATTTT | CASSLVSSGGASTDTQYF
. | TRBD2 | TRBJ2-3 | TRBV27 | 18 | TGTGCCAGCAGTTCCTGGATGGTGACTAGCGGGTATACAGATACGCAGTATTTT | CASSSWMVTSGYTDTQYF
. | . | TRBJ2-3 | TRBV29-1 | 12 | TGCAGCGTTGTGGGAGTTGCAGATACGCAGTATTTT | CSVVGVADTQYF
. | . | TRBJ2-1 | TRBV13 | 13 | TGTGCCAGCACGGAAGGGCGGGCCAATGAGCAGTTCTTC | CASTEGRANEQFF
. | TRBD1 | TRBJ1-5 | TRBV20-1 | 14 | TGCAGGGCACCCCGTGACAGGGGCGATCAGCCCCAGCATTTT | CRAPRDRGDQPQHF
. | . | TRBJ1-4 | TRBV6-2/TRBV6-3 | 15 | TGTGCCAGCAGGGGCGGTCGGACCTATAATGAAAAACTGTTTTTT | CASRGGRTYNEKLFF
. | TRBD2 | TRBJ2-1 | TRBV12-3/TRBV12-4 | 15 | TGTGCCAGCACCCTCATAGCGGGGGGGACGGGTGAGCAGTTCTTC | CASTLIAGGTGEQFF
once | . | TRBJ2-3 | TRBV7-2 | 17 | TGTGCCAGCAGCTTAGAGCGTTGGTGGGAGGGCACAGATACGCAGTATTTT | CASSLERWWEGTDTQYF
. | . | TRBJ2-1 | TRBV6-6 | 15 | TGTGCCAGCAGTTACTCATTCCGGGACGCAAATGAGCAGTTCTTC | CASSYSFRDANEQFF
. | TRBD1 | TRBJ2-7 | TRBV20-1 | 15 | TGCAGTGCCGTTCGCTCAAGGACAGGGATAGCCGAGCAGTACTTC | CSAVRSRTGIAEQYF
. | TRBD2 | TRBJ2-3 | TRBV29-1 | 13 | TGCAGCGCCCTGGGACTAGCGGGAGGTACTAAGTATTTT | CSALGLAGGTKYF
. | . | TRBJ2-3 | TRBV7-2 | 15 | TGTGCCAGCAGCTTATCGGCCAGCACGACAGATACGCAGTATTTT | CASSLSASTTDTQYF
. | . | TRBJ1-5 | TRBV6-5 | 15 | TGTGCCAGCAGTAGGGCCACGGGAAGCAATCAGCCCCAGCATTTT | CASSRATGSNQPQHF
few | TRBD1 | TRBJ1-5 | TRBV5-6 | 18 | TGTGCCAGCAGCTTCCTGGACAGGGATCGAAATAGCAATCAGCCCCAGCATTTT | CASSFLDRDRNSNQPQHF
. | TRBD1 | TRBJ2-4 | TRBV15 | 17 | TGTGCCACCAGCAGAGATCCCCCTGGACAGGGGTCGGAGATTCAGTACTTC | CATSRDPPGQGSEIQYF
. | TRBD2 | TRBJ2-3 | TRBV12-3/TRBV12-4 | 16 | TGTGCCAGCAGTCCCGGACTAGCGGGGCGCACAGGTACGCAGTATTTT | CASSPGLAGRTGTQYF